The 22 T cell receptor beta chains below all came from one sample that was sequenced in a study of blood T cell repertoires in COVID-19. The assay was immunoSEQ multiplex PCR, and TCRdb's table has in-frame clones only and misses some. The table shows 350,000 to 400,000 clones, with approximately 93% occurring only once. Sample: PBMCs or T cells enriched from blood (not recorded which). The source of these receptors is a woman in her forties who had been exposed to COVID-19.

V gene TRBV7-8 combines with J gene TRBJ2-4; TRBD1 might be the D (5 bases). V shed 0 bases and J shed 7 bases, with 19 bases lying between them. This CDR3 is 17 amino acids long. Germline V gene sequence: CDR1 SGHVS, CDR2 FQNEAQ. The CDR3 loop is CASSLALLSGNRNIQYF. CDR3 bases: TGTGCCAGCAGCTTAGCTCTGTTGTCAGGGAATAGGAACATTCAGTACTTC.

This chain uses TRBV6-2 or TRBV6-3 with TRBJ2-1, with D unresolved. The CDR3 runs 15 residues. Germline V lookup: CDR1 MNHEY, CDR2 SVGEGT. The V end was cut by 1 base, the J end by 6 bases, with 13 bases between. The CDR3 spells CASSYLRLVSNEQFF. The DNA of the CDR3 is TGTGCCAGCAGTTACTTAAGACTCGTAAGCAATGAGCAGTTCTTC.

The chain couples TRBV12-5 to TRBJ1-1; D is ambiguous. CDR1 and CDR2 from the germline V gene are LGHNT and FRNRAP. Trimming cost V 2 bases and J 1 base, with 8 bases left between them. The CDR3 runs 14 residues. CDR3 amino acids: CASGLNAGNTEAFF. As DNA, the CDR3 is TGTGCTAGTGGTTTGAATGCAGGGAACACTGAAGCTTTCTTT.

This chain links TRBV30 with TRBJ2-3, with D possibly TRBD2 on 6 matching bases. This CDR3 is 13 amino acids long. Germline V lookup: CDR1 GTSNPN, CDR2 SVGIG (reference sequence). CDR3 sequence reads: CALGLTRGDTQYF. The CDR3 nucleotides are TGTGCACTGGGGCTGACCCGGGGGGATACGCAGTATTTT.

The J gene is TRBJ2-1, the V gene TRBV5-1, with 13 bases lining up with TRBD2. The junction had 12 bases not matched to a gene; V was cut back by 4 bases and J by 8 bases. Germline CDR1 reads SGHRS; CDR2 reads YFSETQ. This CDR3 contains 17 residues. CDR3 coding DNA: TGCGCCAGCAGCCGATCCACTAGCGGGGGGGCAGGCGATGAGCAGTTCTTC. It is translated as CASSRSTSGGAGDEQFF. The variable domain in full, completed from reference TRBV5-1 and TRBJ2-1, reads KAGVTQTPRYLIKTRGQQVTLSCSPISGHRSVSWYQQTPGQGLQFLFEYFSETQRNKGNFPGRFSGRQFSNSRSEMNVSTLELGDSALYLCASSRSTSGGAGDEQFFGPGTRLTVL.

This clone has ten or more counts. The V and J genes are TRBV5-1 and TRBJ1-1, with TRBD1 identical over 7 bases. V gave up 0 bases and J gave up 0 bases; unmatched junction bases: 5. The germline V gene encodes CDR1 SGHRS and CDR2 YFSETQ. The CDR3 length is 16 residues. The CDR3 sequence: CASSLDRGIMNTEAFF. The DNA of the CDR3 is TGCGCCAGCAGCTTGGACAGGGGAATAATGAACACTGAAGCTTTCTTT.

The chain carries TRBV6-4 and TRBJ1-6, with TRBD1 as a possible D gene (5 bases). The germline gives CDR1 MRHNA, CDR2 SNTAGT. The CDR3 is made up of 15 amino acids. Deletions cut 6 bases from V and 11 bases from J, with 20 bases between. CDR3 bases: TGTGCCAGCAGCCTCCAGGGCTCCTCAAGGACACCCCTCCACTTT. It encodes CASSLQGSSRTPLHF.

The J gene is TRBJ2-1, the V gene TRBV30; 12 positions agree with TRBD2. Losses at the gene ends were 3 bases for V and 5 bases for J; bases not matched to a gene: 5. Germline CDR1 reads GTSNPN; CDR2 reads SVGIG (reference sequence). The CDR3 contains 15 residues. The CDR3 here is CAWRTSGRSHNEQFF. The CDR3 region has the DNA TGTGCCTGGAGGACTAGCGGGAGAAGTCACAATGAGCAGTTCTTC.

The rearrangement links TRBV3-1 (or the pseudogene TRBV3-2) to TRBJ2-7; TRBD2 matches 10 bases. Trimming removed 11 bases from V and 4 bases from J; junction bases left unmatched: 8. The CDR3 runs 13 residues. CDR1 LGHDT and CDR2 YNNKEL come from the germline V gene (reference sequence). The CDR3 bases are TGTGCCGCCGGGGCTAGCGGGGGATACGAGCAGTACTTC. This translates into CAAGASGGYEQYF.

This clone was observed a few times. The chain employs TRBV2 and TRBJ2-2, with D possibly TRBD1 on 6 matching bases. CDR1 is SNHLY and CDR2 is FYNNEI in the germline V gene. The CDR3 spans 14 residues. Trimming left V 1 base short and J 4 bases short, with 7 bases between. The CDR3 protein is CASSEVRGTGELFF. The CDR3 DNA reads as TGTGCCAGCAGTGAAGTCAGGGGCACCGGGGAGCTGTTTTTT.

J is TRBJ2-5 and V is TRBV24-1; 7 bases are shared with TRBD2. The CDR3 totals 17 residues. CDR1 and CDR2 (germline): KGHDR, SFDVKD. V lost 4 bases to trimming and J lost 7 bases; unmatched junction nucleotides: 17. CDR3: CATSDAEPGPGGGTQYF. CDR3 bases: TGTGCCACCAGTGACGCCGAGCCTGGACCAGGCGGGGGGACCCAGTACTTC.

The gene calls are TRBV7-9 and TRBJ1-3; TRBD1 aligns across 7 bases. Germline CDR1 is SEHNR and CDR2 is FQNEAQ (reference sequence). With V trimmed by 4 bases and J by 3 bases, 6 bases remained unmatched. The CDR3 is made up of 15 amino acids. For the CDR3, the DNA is TGTGCCAGCAGCTACCGACAGGGAGGTGGAAACACCATATATTTT. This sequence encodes CASSYRQGGGNTIYF.

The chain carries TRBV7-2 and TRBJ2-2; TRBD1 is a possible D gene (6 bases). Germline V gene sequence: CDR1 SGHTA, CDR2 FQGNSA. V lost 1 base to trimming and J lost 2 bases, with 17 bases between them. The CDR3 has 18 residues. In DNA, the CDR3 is TGTGCCAGCAGCTTAGGGTTCCGGACAGCAAGAAACACCGGGGAGCTGTTTTTT. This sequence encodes CASSLGFRTARNTGELFF.

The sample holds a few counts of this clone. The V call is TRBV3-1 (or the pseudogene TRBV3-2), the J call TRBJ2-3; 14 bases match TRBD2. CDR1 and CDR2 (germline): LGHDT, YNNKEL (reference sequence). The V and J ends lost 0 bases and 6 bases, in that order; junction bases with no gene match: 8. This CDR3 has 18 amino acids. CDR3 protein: CASSQDYGTSGGSDTQYF. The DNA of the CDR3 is TGTGCCAGCAGCCAAGATTACGGGACTAGCGGGGGATCGGATACGCAGTATTTT.

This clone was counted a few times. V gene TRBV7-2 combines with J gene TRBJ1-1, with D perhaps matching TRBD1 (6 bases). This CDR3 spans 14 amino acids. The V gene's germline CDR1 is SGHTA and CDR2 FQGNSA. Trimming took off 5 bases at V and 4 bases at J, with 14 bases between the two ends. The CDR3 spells CASSLYREGTEAFF. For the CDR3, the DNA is TGTGCCAGCAGCCTTTACAGGGAAGGCACTGAAGCTTTCTTT.

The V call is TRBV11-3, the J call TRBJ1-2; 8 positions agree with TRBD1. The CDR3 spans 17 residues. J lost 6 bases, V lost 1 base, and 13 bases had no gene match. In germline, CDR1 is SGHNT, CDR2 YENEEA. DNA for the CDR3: TGTGCCAGCAGCTTAGGAGGTCAGGGGGCTAGGATTGATGGCTACACCTTC. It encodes CASSLGGQGARIDGYTF.

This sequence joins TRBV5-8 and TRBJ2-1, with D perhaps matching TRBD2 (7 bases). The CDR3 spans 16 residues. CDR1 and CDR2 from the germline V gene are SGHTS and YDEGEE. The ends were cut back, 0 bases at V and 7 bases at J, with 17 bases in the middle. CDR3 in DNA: TGTGCCAGCAGCTTGGCCGGGGGGCTCGGGAGTAATGAGCAGTTCTTC. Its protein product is CASSLAGGLGSNEQFF.

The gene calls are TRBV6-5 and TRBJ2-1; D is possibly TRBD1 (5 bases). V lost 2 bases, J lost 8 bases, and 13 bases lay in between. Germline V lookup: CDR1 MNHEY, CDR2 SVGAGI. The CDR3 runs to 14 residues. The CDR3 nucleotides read TGTGCCAGCAGTTACAGTAGGACAAGCGATGAGCAGTTCTTC. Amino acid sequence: CASSYSRTSDEQFF.

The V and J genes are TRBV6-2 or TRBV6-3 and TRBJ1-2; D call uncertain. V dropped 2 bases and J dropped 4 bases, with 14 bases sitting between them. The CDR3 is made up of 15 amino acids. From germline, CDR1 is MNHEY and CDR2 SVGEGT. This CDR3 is CASSYPRAGIYGYTF. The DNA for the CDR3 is TGTGCCAGCAGTTACCCGAGGGCGGGGATCTATGGCTACACCTTC.

CDR3 region: CASSLRGVLDEQFF. Here the CDR3 DNA reads TGTGCCAGCAGTTTGCGGGGAGTATTGGATGAGCAGTTCTTC. The V and J genes are TRBV6-5 and TRBJ2-1; possible D gene TRBD2, 6 bases. The CDR3 is made up of 14 amino acids. The germline V gene has CDR1 MNHEY and CDR2 SVGAGI. V lost 4 bases and J 8 bases, leaving 15 bases between the germline ends.

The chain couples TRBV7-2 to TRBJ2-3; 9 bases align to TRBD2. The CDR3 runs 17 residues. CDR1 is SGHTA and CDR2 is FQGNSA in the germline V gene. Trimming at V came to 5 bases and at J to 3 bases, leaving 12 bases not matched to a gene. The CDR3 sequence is CASSPSLSGSSTDTQYF. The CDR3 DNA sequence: TGTGCCAGCAGCCCATCCCTTAGCGGGAGTAGTACAGATACGCAGTATTTT.

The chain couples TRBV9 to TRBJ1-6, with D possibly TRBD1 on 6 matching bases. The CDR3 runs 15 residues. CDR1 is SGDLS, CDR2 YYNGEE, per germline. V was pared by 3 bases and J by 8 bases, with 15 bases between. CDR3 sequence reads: CASSATGTNYSPLHF. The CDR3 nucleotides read TGTGCCAGCAGCGCTACCGGGACAAATTATTCACCCCTCCACTTT.